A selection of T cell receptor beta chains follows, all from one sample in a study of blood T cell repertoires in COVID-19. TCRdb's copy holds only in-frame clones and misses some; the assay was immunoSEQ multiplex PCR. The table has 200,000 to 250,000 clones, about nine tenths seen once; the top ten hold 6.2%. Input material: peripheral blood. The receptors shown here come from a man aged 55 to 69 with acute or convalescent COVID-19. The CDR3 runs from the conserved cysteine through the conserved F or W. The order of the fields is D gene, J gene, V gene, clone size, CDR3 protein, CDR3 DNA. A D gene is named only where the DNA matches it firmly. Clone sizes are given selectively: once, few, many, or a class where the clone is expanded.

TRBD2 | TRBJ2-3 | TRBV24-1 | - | CATSQRTSGRWRTDTQYF | TGTGCCACCAGCCAGAGGACTAGCGGGAGGTGGAGGACAGATACGCAGTATTTT
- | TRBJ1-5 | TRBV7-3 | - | CASSLAHNQPQHF | TGTGCCAGCAGCTTGGCCCATAATCAGCCCCAGCATTTT
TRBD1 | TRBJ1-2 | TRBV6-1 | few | CASSAPGQGANYGYTF | TGTGCCAGCAGTGCCCCGGGACAGGGGGCTAACTATGGCTACACCTTC
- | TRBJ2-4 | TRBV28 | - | CASSLQYAGRDIQYF | TGTGCCAGCAGTTTACAATACGCGGGAAGAGACATTCAGTACTTC
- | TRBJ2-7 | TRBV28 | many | CASSLERETYEQYF | TGTGCCAGCAGTTTAGAGAGGGAAACCTACGAGCAGTACTTC
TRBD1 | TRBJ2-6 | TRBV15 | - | CATTGQGTGGANVLTF | TGTGCCACTACCGGACAGGGGACGGGAGGGGCCAACGTCCTGACTTTC
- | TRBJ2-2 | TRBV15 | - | CATSRDRGTGELFF | TGTGCCACCAGCAGGGACAGAGGCACCGGGGAGCTGTTTTTT
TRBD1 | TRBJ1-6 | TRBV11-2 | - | CASSLVDRDNSPLHF | TGTGCCAGCAGCTTAGTAGACAGGGACAATTCACCCCTCCACTTT
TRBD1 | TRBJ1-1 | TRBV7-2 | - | CASSFSTGDTEAFF | TGTGCCAGCAGCTTTAGTACAGGGGACACTGAAGCTTTCTTT
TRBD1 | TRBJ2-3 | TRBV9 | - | CASSRDRGPPDTQYF | TGTGCCAGCAGCCGGGACAGGGGTCCCCCAGATACGCAGTATTTT
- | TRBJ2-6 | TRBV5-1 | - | CASSFRTTLSSGANVLTF | TGCGCCAGCAGCTTCCGGACAACCCTGAGCTCTGGGGCCAACGTCCTGACTTTC
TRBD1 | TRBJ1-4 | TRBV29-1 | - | CSVGTGRGEKLFF | TGCAGCGTAGGGACAGGGAGAGGTGAAAAACTGTTTTTT
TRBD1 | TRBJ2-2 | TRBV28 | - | CASIAGTGGPGELFF | TGTGCCAGCATCGCCGGGACAGGGGGGCCCGGGGAGCTGTTTTTT
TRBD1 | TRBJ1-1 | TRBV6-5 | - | CASSTGTGLNTEAFF | TGTGCCAGCAGCACCGGGACAGGGCTGAACACTGAAGCTTTCTTT
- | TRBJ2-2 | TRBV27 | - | CASSPSTGPTGELFF | TGTGCCAGCAGTCCGTCGACGGGTCCAACCGGGGAGCTGTTTTTT
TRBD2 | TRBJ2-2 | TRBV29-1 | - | CSVSTSGSAGELFF | TGCAGCGTTTCGACTAGCGGGAGCGCCGGGGAGCTGTTTTTT
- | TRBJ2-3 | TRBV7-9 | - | CASSLDGVGTDTQYF | TGTGCCAGCAGCTTAGATGGAGTTGGCACAGATACGCAGTATTTT
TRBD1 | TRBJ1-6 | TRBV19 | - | CASTTQGVGNSPLHF | TGTGCCAGTACCACCCAGGGGGTGGGCAATTCACCCCTCCACTTT
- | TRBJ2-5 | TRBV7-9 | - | CASSLTRDKETQYF | TGTGCCAGCAGCCTCACTAGGGATAAAGAGACCCAGTACTTC
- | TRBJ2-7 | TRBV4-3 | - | CASSQDAIRDYEQYF | TGCGCCAGCAGCCAAGATGCGATCAGGGATTACGAGCAGTACTTC
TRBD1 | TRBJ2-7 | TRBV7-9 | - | CASSLGTGLEYF | TGTGCCAGCAGCCTAGGGACAGGGCTTGAGTACTTC
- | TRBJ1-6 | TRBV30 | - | CAWSRSTPAYNSPLHF | TGTGCCTGGAGTCGGTCGACTCCAGCTTATAATTCACCCCTCCACTTT
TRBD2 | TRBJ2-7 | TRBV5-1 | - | CASSAGGLAVYEQYF | TGCGCCAGCAGCGCCGGCGGTCTAGCGGTTTACGAGCAGTACTTC
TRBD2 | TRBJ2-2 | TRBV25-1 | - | CASSGSLGLAGGLLFF | TGTGCCAGCAGTGGAAGCCTTGGACTAGCGGGAGGGTTGTTGTTTTTT
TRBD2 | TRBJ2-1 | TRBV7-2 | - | CASSEPGLGRNEQFF | TGTGCCAGCAGCGAGCCGGGACTAGGGCGGAATGAGCAGTTCTTC
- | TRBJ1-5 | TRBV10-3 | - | CAISESTQGNQPQHF | TGTGCCATCAGTGAGTCGACGCAGGGCAATCAGCCCCAGCATTTT
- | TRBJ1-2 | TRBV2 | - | CASNLAGSYTF | TGTGCCAGCAATTTGGCGGGAAGCTACACCTTC
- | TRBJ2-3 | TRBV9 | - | CASSVEGGTDTQYF | TGTGCCAGCAGCGTAGAGGGGGGCACAGATACGCAGTATTTT
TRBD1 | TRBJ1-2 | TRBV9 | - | CASSPATGTYGYTF | TGTGCCAGCAGCCCTGCGACAGGGACCTATGGCTACACCTTC
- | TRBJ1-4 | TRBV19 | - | CASSRGVSGEKLFF | TGTGCCAGTAGCCGGGGGGTTTCGGGTGAAAAACTGTTTTTT
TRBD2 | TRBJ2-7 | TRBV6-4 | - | CASSERSGDEQYF | TGTGCCAGCAGTGAGAGAAGCGGGGACGAGCAGTACTTC
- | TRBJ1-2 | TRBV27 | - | CASSLRAGVNYGYTF | TGTGCCAGCAGTTTAAGGGCAGGGGTAAACTATGGCTACACCTTC
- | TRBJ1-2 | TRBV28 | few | CASSLLWGYYTF | TGTGCCAGCAGTTTATTGTGGGGCTACTACACCTTC
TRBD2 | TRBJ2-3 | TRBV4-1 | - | CASSPGLAGVGTDTQYF | TGCGCCAGCAGCCCCGGACTAGCGGGAGTTGGAACAGATACGCAGTATTTT
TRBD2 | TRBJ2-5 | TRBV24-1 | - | CATSDRNAGGRSSYRETQYF | TGTGCCACCAGTGACAGAAACGCGGGCGGGAGGAGCTCCTACCGCGAGACCCAGTACTTC
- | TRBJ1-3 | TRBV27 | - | CASSLQRGNTIYF | TGTGCCAGCAGCCTTCAGCGGGGAAACACCATATATTTT
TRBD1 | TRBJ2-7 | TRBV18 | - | CASSPTGNAAHEQYF | TGTGCCAGCTCACCGACAGGGAACGCAGCGCACGAGCAGTACTTC
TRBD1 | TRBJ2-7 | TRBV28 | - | CASSLLGQGDEQYF | TGTGCCAGCAGTTTGCTGGGACAGGGGGACGAGCAGTACTTC
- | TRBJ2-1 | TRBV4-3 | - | CASSQRRTTYNEQFF | TGCGCCAGCAGCCAGCGGCGGACTACCTACAATGAGCAGTTCTTC
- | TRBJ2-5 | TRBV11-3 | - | CASRISGEHTGETQYF | TGTGCCAGCAGGATCTCAGGGGAGCACACAGGAGAGACCCAGTACTTC
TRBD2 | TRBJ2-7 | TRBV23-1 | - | CASSQRTSGNEQYF | TGCGCCAGCAGTCAACGGACTAGCGGCAACGAGCAGTACTTC
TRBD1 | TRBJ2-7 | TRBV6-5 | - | CASSTGQGISYEQYF | TGTGCCAGCAGTACGGGACAGGGGATTTCCTACGAGCAGTACTTC
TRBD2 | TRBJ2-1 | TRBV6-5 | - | CASSRREQDYEQFF | TGTGCCAGCAGTCGGCGGGAGCAAGACTATGAGCAGTTCTTC
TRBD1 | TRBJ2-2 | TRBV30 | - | CAWSGDRGGTGELFF | TGTGCCTGGAGTGGGGACAGGGGAGGAACCGGGGAGCTGTTTTTT
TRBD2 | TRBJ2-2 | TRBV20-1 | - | CSASSLAGVPGELFF | TGCAGTGCTAGTTCCTTAGCGGGAGTACCCGGGGAGCTGTTTTTT
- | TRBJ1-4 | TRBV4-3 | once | CASSQVPPRRGGGEKLFF | TGCGCCAGCAGCCAAGTTCCACCTCGTAGGGGCGGGGGAGAAAAACTGTTTTTT
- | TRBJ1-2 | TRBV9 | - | CASSVGAVRDYGYTF | TGTGCCAGCAGCGTAGGGGCAGTGAGGGACTATGGCTACACCTTC
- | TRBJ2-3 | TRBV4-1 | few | CASSQGGGTDTQYF | TGCGCCAGCAGCCAAGGCGGAGGCACAGATACGCAGTATTTT
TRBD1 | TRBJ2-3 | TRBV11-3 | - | CASSFGQGSTDTQYF | TGTGCCAGCAGCTTCGGACAGGGGAGCACAGATACGCAGTATTTT
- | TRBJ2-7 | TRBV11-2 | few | CASSLQSGSYEQYF | TGTGCCAGCAGCTTACAGAGCGGGTCCTACGAGCAGTACTTC
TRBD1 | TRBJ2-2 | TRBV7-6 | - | CASSSTTVDRGVSGELFF | TGTGCCAGCAGCTCCACTACGGTGGACAGGGGAGTTTCCGGGGAGCTGTTTTTT
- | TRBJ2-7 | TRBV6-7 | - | CASSPAGRASYEQYF | TGTGCCAGCAGTCCGGCGGGGCGCGCTAGCTACGAGCAGTACTTC
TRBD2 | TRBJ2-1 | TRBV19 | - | CASSVQAGGSYNEQFF | TGTGCCAGTAGTGTTCAAGCGGGAGGCTCCTACAATGAGCAGTTCTTC
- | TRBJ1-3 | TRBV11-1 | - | CASSLGGAGNTIYF | TGTGCCAGCAGCTTAGGAGGAGCTGGAAACACCATATATTTT
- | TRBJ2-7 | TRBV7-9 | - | CASSPIQGFGEQYF | TGTGCCAGCAGCCCCATCCAGGGGTTCGGCGAGCAGTACTTC